This T cell receptor beta chain is from a study of blood T cell repertoires in COVID-19. Looking at the study overall: COVID-19 samples, acute and convalescent, were from the United States, Italy and Spain. Sources were T cells, B-cell-depleted T cells, or PBMCs; the material itself was cDNA or gDNA.

Trimming removed 6 bases from V and 11 bases from J; junction bases left unmatched: 11. CDR1 and CDR2 (germline): SGHTA, FQGNSA. The CDR3 has 14 amino acids. Authors' data handling: Counts of nucleated cells, estimated from reference gene primer amplification, were obtained. Profiling relied on immunoSEQ multiplex PCR, and the TCRdb table lists in-frame clones only, not all of them. V, J and clone size reflect that table, while D and trimming were determined from the DNA. The sample has approximately 190,000 clones, 86% seen once. This TCR was sampled from a man aged 80 or over with acute or convalescent COVID-19. The rearrangement uses TRBV7-2 and TRBJ1-1, with 11 bases identical to TRBD1. What was sequenced was peripheral blood. CDR3 residues: CASSIRTGGVEAFF. The CDR3 nucleotides are TGTGCCAGCAGTATTAGGACAGGGGGCGTAGAGGCTTTCTTT.